Included here is one T cell receptor (beta chain) sequence, with context. This sample is part of a study of blood T cell repertoires in COVID-19. Study context: Collection of acute and convalescent COVID-19 samples took place in the United States, Italy and Spain. PBMCs, B-cell-depleted T cells, or T cells provided the cDNA or gDNA that made up the material.

The CDR3 extends over 14 amino acids. Per the germline V gene, CDR1 is SGHDT and CDR2 is YYEEEE. V lost 4 bases, J lost 7 bases, and 5 bases stayed unmatched. How the authors handled the data: Quantification of nucleated cells was approximated via reference gene primer amplification. Measured with immunoSEQ multiplex PCR; TCRdb has only the in-frame clones, and not every one. V and J calls and clone size are given by that table; D and trimming were obtained from the DNA. The data show about 160,000 clones, 86% seen once. The chain couples TRBV5-6 to TRBJ1-4, with TRBD1 matching over 9 bases. This sequence was found in a man aged 45 to 65 with active or convalescent COVID-19. The specimen sequenced was peripheral blood. This CDR3 is CASSRGQGLEKLFF. The DNA of the CDR3 is TGTGCCAGCAGCCGGGGACAGGGCCTTGAAAAACTGTTTTTT.